Presented here are 5 T cell receptor beta chains from one specimen sequenced in a study of cytomegalovirus exposure and HLA in healthy donors. Both 60 Vbeta primers and 13 Jbeta primers went into the PCR. Clones were sequenced by immunoSEQ multiplex PCR, and TCRdb holds only the in-frame ones, with some missing. The sample has 100,000 to 150,000 clones. The material sequenced was PBMCs. All receptors come from a man aged 18 to 35 in good health and CMV-seronegative.

V usage is TRBV27 and J usage is TRBJ2-1; 7 positions match TRBD2. The CDR3 has 14 residues. Germline CDR1 is MNHEY and CDR2 is SMNVEV (reference sequence). V trimming: 2 bases; J trimming: 6 bases; junction bases outside the gene matches: 4. In DNA form, the CDR3 reads TGTGCCAGCAGTTTAGCGGGAGAAGGCAATGAGCAGTTCTTC. Its translation: CASSLAGEGNEQFF.

The chain carries TRBV7-2 and TRBJ2-2; no clear D. CDR3 length: 13 residues. V lost 1 base, J lost 6 bases, and 6 bases lay in between. The germline CDR1 and CDR2 sequences are SGHTA and FQGNSA. This CDR3 reads CASSLGLAGELFF. CDR3 in DNA: TGTGCCAGCAGCTTAGGTCTAGCCGGGGAGCTGTTTTTT.

This chain joins TRBV30 and TRBJ1-1; D is uncertain. Germline V CDR1 and CDR2: GTSNPN, SVGIG (reference sequence). Trimming pared 3 bases from V and 6 bases from J, leaving 11 bases between. This CDR3 has 12 amino acids. The CDR3 reads CAWRRVGAEAFF. The DNA of the CDR3 is TGTGCCTGGAGGCGAGTGGGCGCTGAAGCTTTCTTT.

This chain joins TRBV5-1 and TRBJ2-1; unclear D gene. The germline V and J ends were trimmed by 4 bases and 7 bases, with 15 bases remaining between them. Germline V gene sequence: CDR1 SGHRS, CDR2 YFSETQ. This CDR3 region has 14 residues. The CDR3 loop is CASSVTMGKNEQFF. CDR3 in DNA: TGCGCCAGCAGCGTAACTATGGGTAAAAATGAGCAGTTCTTC.

J is TRBJ2-3 and V is TRBV18; no firm D call. The CDR3 has 12 amino acids. Germline assignment: CDR1 KGHSH and CDR2 LQKENI. Trimming stripped 2 bases from V and 5 bases from J, with 5 bases between. DNA of the CDR3: TGTGCCAGCTCACCATCCGGAGATACGCAGTATTTT. It translates to CASSPSGDTQYF. The variable domain in full, completed from reference TRBV18 and TRBJ2-3, reads NAGVMQNPRHLVRRRGQEARLRCSPMKGHSHVYWYRQLPEEGLKFMVYLQKENIIDESGMPKERFSAEFPKEGPSILRIQQVVRGDSAAYFCASSPSGDTQYFGPGTRLTVL.